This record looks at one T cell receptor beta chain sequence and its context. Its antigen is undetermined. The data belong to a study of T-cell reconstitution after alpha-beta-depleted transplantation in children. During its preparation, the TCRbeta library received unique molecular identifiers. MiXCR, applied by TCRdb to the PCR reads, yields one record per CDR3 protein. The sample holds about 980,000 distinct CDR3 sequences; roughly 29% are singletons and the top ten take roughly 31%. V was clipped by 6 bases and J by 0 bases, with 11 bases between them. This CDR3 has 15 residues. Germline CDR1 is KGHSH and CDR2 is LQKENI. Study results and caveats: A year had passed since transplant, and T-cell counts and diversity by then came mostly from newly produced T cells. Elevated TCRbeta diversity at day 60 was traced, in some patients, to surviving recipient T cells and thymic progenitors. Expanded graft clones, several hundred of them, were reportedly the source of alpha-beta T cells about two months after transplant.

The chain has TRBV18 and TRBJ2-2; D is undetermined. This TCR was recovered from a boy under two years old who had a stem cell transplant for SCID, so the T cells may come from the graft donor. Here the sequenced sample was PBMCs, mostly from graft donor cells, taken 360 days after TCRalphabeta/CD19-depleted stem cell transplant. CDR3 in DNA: TGTGCCAGCTCCCTAAGGACGCCGAACACCGGGGAGCTGTTTTTT. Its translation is CASSLRTPNTGELFF.